This T cell receptor delta chain was observed in a study of Vδ1+ human thymocytes. Study-wide results and limits: In the thymus, TRG and TRD repertoires looked highly polyclonal with Gaussian CDR3 lengths. Donors shared many TRG clonotypes but few TRD clonotypes.

This clone was counted only a few times. What it binds is not known. The CDR3 has 23 residues. From germline, CDR1 is TVYSNPD and CDR2 GDNSRS (reference sequence). J gave up 0 bases and V 2 bases, and 30 bases lay outside the gene matches. The template was reverse-transcribed extracted RNA. The CDR3 regions were amplified by multiplex PCR from V-gene primers to a constant-region primer. TCRdb re-called the multiplex PCR reads with CATT. The data contain 54,000 or so delta-chain clones, about 15% of them singletons. Sequencing used Vdelta1+ gamma-delta thymocytes from the thymus. The subset was: FACS-sorted CD3+ TCRalphabeta- TCRVdelta1+ TCRVdelta2- thymocytes. The source of this sequence is a boy less than two years old who had congenital heart surgery. The rearrangement joins TRDV3 to TRDJ1, with TRDD3 matching 10 bases. CDR3 DNA: TGTGCCTTTCCCCTTCCTATCAATCATGGGGGATACCCGGGAGCCCCGTACACCGATAAACTCATCTTT. Protein: CAFPLPINHGGYPGAPYTDKLIF.